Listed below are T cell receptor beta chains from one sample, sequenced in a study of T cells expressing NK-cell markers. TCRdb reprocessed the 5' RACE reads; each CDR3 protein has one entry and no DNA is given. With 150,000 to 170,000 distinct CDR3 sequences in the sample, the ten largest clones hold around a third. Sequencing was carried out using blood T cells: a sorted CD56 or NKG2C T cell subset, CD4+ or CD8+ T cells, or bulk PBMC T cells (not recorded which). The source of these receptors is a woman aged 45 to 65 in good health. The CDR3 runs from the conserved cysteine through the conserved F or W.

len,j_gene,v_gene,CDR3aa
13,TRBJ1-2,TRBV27,CASSSGQGGGYTF
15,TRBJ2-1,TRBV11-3,CASSRGQGGDNEQFF
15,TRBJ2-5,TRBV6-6,CASNRGSGGEETQYF
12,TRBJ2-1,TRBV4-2,CASSSFYNEQFF
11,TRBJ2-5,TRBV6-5,CASGLEMGQYF
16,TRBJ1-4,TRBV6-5,CASSGLGHTTNEKLFF
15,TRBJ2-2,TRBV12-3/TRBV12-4,CASSLRETVTGELFF
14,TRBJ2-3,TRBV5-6,CASSEEGYTDTQYF
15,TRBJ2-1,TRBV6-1,CASSEWAGAYNEQFF
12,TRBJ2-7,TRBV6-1,CASERETYEQYF
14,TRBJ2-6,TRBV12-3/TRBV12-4,CASNDASGANVLTF
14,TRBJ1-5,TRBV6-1,CASSEAGSNQPQHF
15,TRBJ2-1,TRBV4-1,CASKVRLADNNEQFF
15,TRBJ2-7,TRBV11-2,CASSPLTGQGYEQYF
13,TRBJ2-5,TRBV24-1,CATSDPFGETQYF
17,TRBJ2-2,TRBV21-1,CASSKVPSTDGTGELFF
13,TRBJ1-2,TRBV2,CASRERGLYGYTF
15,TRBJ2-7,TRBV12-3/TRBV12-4,CASSSTSGSYYEQYF
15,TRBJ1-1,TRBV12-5,CASGLVGGPHTEAFF
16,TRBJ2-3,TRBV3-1,CASSHPRREGVDTQYF
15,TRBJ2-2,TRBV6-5,CASSYNSGRTGELFF
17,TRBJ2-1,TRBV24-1,CATSDEGRASRADEQFF
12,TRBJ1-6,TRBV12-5,CASGLRGEVLHF
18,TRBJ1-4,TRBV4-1,CASSQSGTGRTSGEKLFF
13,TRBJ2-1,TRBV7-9,CASSRDRGDEQFF
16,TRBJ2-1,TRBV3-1,CASTQKGAGRQNEQFF
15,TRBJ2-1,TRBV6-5,CASSYGTSRAVEQFF
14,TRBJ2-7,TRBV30,CAWRGTESSYEQYF
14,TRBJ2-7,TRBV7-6,CASSYRWGPYEQYF
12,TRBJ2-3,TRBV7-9,CASSDVTDTQYF
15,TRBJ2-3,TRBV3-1,CASTPLAGATDTQYF
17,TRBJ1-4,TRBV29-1,CSVEDWTGDTTNEKLFF
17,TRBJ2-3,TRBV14,CASSQSGGGLDTDTQYF
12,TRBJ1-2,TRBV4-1,CATTDTGYGYTF
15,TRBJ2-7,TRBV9,CASSVAPGEVYEQYF
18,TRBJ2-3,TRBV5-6,CASSGGLAGGTSTDTQYF
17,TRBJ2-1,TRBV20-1,CSASGLQGLAGGNEQFF
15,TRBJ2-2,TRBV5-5,CASSDRQGVTGELFF
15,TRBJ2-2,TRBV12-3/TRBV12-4,CASEDRDPNAGELFF
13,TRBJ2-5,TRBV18,CASSPPYGETQYF
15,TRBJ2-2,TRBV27,CASSFTGTGAGELFF
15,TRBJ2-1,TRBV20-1,CSASVSGESYNEQFF